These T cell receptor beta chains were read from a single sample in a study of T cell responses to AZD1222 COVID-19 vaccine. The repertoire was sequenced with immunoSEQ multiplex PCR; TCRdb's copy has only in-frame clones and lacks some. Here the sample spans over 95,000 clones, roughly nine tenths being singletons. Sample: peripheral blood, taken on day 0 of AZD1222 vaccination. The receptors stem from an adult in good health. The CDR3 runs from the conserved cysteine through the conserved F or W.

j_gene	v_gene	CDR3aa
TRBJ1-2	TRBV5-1	CASSLGQGYVGGYTF
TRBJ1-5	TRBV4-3	CASSQSRDRNQPQHF
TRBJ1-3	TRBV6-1	CASSAITWGAGNTIYF
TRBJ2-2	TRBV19	CASSIRGTGNTGELFF
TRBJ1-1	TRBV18	CASSPLPDLNTEAFF
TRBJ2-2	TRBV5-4	CASSAPITGELFF
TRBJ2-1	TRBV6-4	CASSEGTGDLNEQFF
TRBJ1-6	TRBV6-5	CASKDRGDNSPLHF
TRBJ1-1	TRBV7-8	CASSLGQVKNTEAFF
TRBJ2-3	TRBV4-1	CASSQEEWGTDTQYF
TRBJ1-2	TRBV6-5	CASSYGTDYGYTF
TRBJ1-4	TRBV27	CASSGWGGNEKLFF
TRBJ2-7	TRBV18	CASSPGTGGINEQYF
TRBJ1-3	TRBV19	CASSAAGTSGNTIYF
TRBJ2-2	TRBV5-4	CASSRPGQITGELFF
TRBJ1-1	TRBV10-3	CAISETIGEAFF
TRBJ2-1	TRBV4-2	CASSQGTGTTYNEQFF
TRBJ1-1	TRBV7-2	CASSLAQGGTEAFF
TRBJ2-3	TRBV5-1	CASRYLAGGSTDTQYF
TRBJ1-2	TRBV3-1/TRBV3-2	CASSQTPLGRSRYGYTF
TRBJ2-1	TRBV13	CASSLGRIGLGNEQFF
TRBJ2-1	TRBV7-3	CASSQGTSGHNEQFF
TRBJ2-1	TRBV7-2	CASSPLALYNEQFF